One TCR beta chain is described in this entry. Its antigen is not known. The sample is drawn from a study of neoadjuvant anti-PD-1 for oral cavity cancer. Study-wide results and caveats: PBMC Gini-index clonality exceeded responders' in non-responders post-nivolumab.

The patients had HPV-negative, locally advanced oral cavity squamous cell carcinoma. Blood cells were analyzed directly, without culture or expansion. Profiled with immunoSEQ multiplex PCR; TCRdb holds only in-frame clones, not every one. The table records about 16,000 clones, around 72% of them present only once. The sample here was PBMCs, taken before nivolumab (anti-PD-1) treatment. The source of this sequence is a person between 40 and 80 years old with oral cavity squamous cell carcinoma.

The CDR3 DNA reads as TGTGCCAGCAGTTTTGAGCGGAGCCACAAAGAGACCCAGTACTTC. Its translation: CASSFERSHKETQYF. V is TRBV28 and J is TRBJ2-5; D perhaps matches TRBD2 (5 bases). CDR1 and CDR2 from the germline V gene are MDHEN and SYDVKM. Trimming took 3 bases from V and 3 from J, leaving 14 bases between them. The CDR3 runs 15 residues.